These 9 T cell receptor beta chains originate from one sample sequenced in a study of blood T cell repertoires in COVID-19. Assay used: immunoSEQ multiplex PCR; TCRdb lists only in-frame clones, some missing. The data contain about 270,000 clones, 88% of them singletons. Sample: peripheral blood. These receptors originate from a man between 60 and 75 years old who had recovered from COVID-19.

This sequence joins TRBV5-8 and TRBJ2-7; TRBD1 matches 7 bases. V gave up 3 bases and J gave up 5 bases; unmatched junction bases: 8. The CDR3 is 14 residues long. Germline lookup yields CDR1 SGHTS and CDR2 YDEGEE. CDR3 sequence reads: CASSSYTGDHEQYF. As DNA, the CDR3 is TGTGCCAGCAGCTCGTATACAGGGGACCACGAGCAGTACTTC.

A single count supports this clone. The chain joins TRBV5-1 to TRBJ2-7, with D possibly TRBD1 on 6 matching bases. The CDR3 covers 16 residues. Germline lookup yields CDR1 SGHRS and CDR2 YFSETQ. Trimming took off 0 bases at V and 0 bases at J, with 13 bases between the two ends. The CDR3 DNA is TGCGCCAGCAGCTTGGCCCCGGACAGAACCTCCTACGAGCAGTACTTC. It specifies CASSLAPDRTSYEQYF.

This rearrangement joins TRBV11-2 to TRBJ1-1; D uncertain. V was shortened by 5 bases and J by 2 bases, with 9 bases between the two germline ends. CDR3 size: 13 residues. The V gene's germline CDR1 is SGHAT and CDR2 FQNNGV. The CDR3 region is CASSLSRNTEAFF. The CDR3 DNA is TGTGCCAGCAGCCTTAGTAGAAACACTGAAGCTTTCTTT.

This clone was counted between two and nine times. The chain joins TRBV14 to TRBJ2-2; 9 nucleotides match TRBD1. The germline gives CDR1 SGHDN, CDR2 FVKESK. The CDR3 runs to 15 residues. Losses at the gene ends were 4 bases for V and 3 bases for J; bases not matched to a gene: 3. The chain's CDR3 is CASSRTGADTGELFF. CDR3 nucleotide sequence: TGTGCCAGCAGCCGGACAGGGGCGGACACCGGGGAGCTGTTTTTT.

The chain employs TRBV30 and TRBJ2-5; D call uncertain. Germline assignment: CDR1 GTSNPN and CDR2 SVGIG (reference sequence). The ends were cut back, 1 base at V and 7 bases at J, with 13 bases in the middle. The length of the CDR3 is 13 residues. CDR3: CAWSGVGSGTQYF. In DNA form, the CDR3 reads TGTGCCTGGAGTGGGGTAGGCTCGGGGACCCAGTACTTC.

The CDR3 nucleotides read TGTGCCAGCTTGGGGGCCGGGGCCAACGTCCTGACTTTC. Encoded protein: CASLGAGANVLTF. V usage is TRBV27 and J usage is TRBJ2-6; a weak D match, TRBD1 (6 bases). The germline V and J ends were trimmed by 8 bases and 4 bases, with 9 bases remaining between them. Germline CDR1 is MNHEY and CDR2 is SMNVEV (reference sequence). The CDR3 spans 13 residues.

V usage is TRBV24-1 and J usage is TRBJ2-1; 9 bases fit TRBD2. This CDR3 is 17 amino acids long. In germline, CDR1 is KGHDR, CDR2 SFDVKD. With 3 bases clipped from V and 4 bases from J, the junction kept 9 bases outside the gene matches. CDR3 nucleotides: TGTGCCACCAGTGATCCTACCGTAGCGGGGGCATACAATGAGCAGTTCTTC. This codes for CATSDPTVAGAYNEQFF.

The V call is TRBV6-1, the J call TRBJ1-5; D unresolved. Germline values: CDR1 MNHNS, CDR2 SASEGT. There are 14 residues in the CDR3. With 0 bases removed from V and 4 bases from J, the gap between germline ends came to 7 bases. The CDR3 DNA is TGTGCCAGCAGTGAAGCGCGCGGGAATCAGCCCCAGCATTTT. The encoded protein is CASSEARGNQPQHF.

This rearrangement joins TRBV19 to TRBJ1-5; 7 bases map to TRBD1. The J segment lost 6 bases and the V segment lost 0 bases, leaving 14 bases of the junction unmatched. The length of the CDR3 is 18 residues. The germline CDR1 and CDR2 sequences are LNHDA and SQIVND (reference sequence). Here the CDR3 DNA reads TGTGCCAGTAGTATAGACCCGAGGGGGCTCAGGGCAGGTCAGCCCCAGCATTTT. Translation: CASSIDPRGLRAGQPQHF.